One and the same sample provided the 6 T cell receptor beta chains below, sequenced in a study of shared clonotypes between healthy human individuals. Using immunoSEQ multiplex PCR, the repertoire was profiled, and TCRdb retains in-frame clones only, with some absent. The data hold some 2 million clones, with over 85% observed a single time. Sequenced material: naive CD4+ T cells sorted from blood. Subset: CD45RA+ positively selected. These receptors were obtained from a young man in good health.

This chain joins TRBV4-3 and TRBJ2-7; 7 bases line up with TRBD1. Trimming took 1 base from V and 2 from J; bases not matched to a gene: 5. Germline V gene sequence: CDR1 LGHNA, CDR2 YSLEER. The CDR3 is 15 residues long. This CDR3 reads CASSQVRDRAYEQYF. The CDR3 DNA reads as TGCGCCAGCAGCCAAGTCCGGGACAGAGCCTACGAGCAGTACTTC.

The chain uses TRBV10-3 and TRBJ2-1, with 11 bases lining up with TRBD2. Trimming cost V 6 bases and J 7 bases; bases outside gene matches: 8. Germline V gives CDR1 ENHRY, CDR2 SYGVKD. This CDR3 has 15 residues. The CDR3 DNA is TGTGCCATCAGCGAGGGACTAGCGGTGAGGAATGAGCAGTTCTTC. Amino acid sequence: CAISEGLAVRNEQFF.

This clone appeared once. The chain links TRBV5-6 to TRBJ2-7; tentatively, D is TRBD2 (5 bases). Germline lookup yields CDR1 SGHDT and CDR2 YYEEEE. The CDR3 contains 12 residues. V dropped 5 bases and J dropped 4 bases, with 10 bases sitting between them. In nucleotides, the CDR3 is TGTGCCAGCAGTTTCGGGGTATACGAGCAGTACTTC. It translates to CASSFGVYEQYF.

V is TRBV19 and J is TRBJ2-6; D is unresolved. Trimming pared 2 bases from V and 0 bases from J, leaving 11 bases between. Germline V CDR1 and CDR2: LNHDA, SQIVND (reference sequence). CDR3 length equals 17 residues. The CDR3 reads CASSIYLSGSGANVLTF. The CDR3 DNA is TGTGCCAGTAGTATATATTTGTCGGGCTCTGGGGCCAACGTCCTGACTTTC.

The V gene is TRBV6-5, the J gene TRBJ2-1; no definite D call. The CDR3 extends over 11 amino acids. The germline V gene has CDR1 MNHEY and CDR2 SVGAGI. Trimming cost V 7 bases and J 7 bases, with 8 bases left between them. The CDR3 bases are TGTGCCAGCACCCAGGCGAATGAGCAGTTCTTC. Its protein product is CASTQANEQFF.

The chain combines TRBV10-2 with TRBJ1-6; no clear D. The germline gives CDR1 WSHSY, CDR2 SAAADI. The V end lost 7 bases, the J end lost 7 bases, and 11 bases lay between the germline ends. The CDR3 consists of 13 residues. The CDR3: CASTPSPNSPLHF. The CDR3 coding sequence is TGCGCCAGCACCCCGTCCCCCAATTCACCCCTCCACTTT.